This T cell receptor (beta chain) was captured by sequencing in a study of control samples from healthy donors and cancer patients (dated by TCRdb to 2018 to 2020). The method behind the library was the immunoSEQ multiplex PCR assay. In its TCRdb copy, this immuneACCESS table keeps in-frame sequences only and misses some clones. Where compared with another copy, unresolved V genes explain less than half of these, and the others have no known cause. This sample is represented by about 140,000 clones; under 95% of them were singletons. The ten largest clones represent approximately 7.2% of the sample. As to this clone: Its antigen remains unidentified. Per-base quality was not reported, and no clone a single base away is much larger than it.

The TCR comes from a man aged 18 to 29 in good health. The sample consisted of blood.

The CDR3 region has the sequence CASSLGQENYGYTF. The bases read TGTGCCAGCAGTTTAGGCCAGGAAAACTATGGCTACACCTTC. Rearrangement joined TRBV28 to TRBJ1-2; no D gene can be assigned with confidence. The CDR3 sequence holds 14 residues, the cysteine and phenylalanine included. Only CDR3 DNA is held: 42 bases, read in frame from base 1. From the germline V gene, CDR1 is MDHEN and CDR2 is SYDVKM. The V and J ends are trimmed by 2 bases and 2 bases, leaving 9 bases between them.